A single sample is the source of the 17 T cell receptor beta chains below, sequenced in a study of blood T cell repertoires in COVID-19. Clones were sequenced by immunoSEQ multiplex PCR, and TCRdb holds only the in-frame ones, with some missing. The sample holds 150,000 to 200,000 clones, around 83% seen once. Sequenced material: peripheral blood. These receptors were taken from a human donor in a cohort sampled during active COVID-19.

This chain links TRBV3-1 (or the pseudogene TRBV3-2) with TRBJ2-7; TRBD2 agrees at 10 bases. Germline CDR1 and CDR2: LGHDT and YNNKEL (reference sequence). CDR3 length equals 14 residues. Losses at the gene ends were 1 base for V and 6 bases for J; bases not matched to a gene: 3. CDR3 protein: CASSQASGSGEQYF. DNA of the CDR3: TGTGCCAGCAGCCAAGCTAGCGGGAGCGGCGAGCAGTACTTC.

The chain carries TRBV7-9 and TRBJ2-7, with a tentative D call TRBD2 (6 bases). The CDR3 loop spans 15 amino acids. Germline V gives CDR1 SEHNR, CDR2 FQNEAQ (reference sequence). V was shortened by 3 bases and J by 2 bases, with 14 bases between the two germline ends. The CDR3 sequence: CASSFSGGFPYEQYF. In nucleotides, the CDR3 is TGTGCCAGCAGCTTTAGTGGGGGGTTCCCCTACGAGCAGTACTTC.

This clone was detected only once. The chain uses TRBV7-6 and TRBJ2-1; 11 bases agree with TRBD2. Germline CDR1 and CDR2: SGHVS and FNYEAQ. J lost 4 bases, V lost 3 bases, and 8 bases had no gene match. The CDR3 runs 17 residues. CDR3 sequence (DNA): TGTGCCAGCAGCTTGTACGCTAGCGGGGGGCCATACAATGAGCAGTTCTTC. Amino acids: CASSLYASGGPYNEQFF.

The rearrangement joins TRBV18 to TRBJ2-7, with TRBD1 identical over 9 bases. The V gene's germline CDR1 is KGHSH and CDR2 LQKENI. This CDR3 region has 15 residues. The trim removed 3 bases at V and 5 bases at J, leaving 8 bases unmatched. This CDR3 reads CASSPRDRAVDEQYF. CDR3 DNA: TGTGCCAGCTCACCCCGGGACAGGGCTGTCGACGAGCAGTACTTC.

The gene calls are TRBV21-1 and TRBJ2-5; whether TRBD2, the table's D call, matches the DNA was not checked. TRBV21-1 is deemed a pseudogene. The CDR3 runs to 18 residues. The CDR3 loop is CASSGRRGLAGVQETQYF. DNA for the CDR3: TGTGCCAGCAGCGGTCGTCGTGGACTAGCGGGGGTTCAAGAGACCCAGTACTTC.

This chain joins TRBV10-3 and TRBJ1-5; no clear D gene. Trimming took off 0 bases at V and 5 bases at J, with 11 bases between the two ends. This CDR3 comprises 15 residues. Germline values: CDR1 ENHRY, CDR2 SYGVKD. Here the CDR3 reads CAISESTRVDQPQHF. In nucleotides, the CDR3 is TGTGCCATCAGTGAGTCGACCCGGGTGGATCAGCCCCAGCATTTT.

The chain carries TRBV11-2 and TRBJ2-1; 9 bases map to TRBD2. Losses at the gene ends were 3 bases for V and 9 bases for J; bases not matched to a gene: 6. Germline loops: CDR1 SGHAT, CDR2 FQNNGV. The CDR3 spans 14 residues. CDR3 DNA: TGTGCCAGCAGCTTGGGCGGGAGGGCCAGTGAGCAGTTCTTC. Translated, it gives CASSLGGRASEQFF.

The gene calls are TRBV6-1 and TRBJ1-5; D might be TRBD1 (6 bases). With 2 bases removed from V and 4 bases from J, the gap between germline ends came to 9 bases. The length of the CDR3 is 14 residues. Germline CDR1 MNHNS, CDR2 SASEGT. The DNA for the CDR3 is TGTGCCAGCAGTGAAATCAGGGGAAATCAGCCCCAGCATTTT. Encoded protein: CASSEIRGNQPQHF.

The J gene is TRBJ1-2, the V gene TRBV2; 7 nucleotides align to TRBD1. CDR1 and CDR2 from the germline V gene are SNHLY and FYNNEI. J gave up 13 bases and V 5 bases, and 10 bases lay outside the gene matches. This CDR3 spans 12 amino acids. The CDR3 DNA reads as TGTGCCAGCAGTCAGGGACAGCCGAAGTCCACCTTC. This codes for CASSQGQPKSTF.

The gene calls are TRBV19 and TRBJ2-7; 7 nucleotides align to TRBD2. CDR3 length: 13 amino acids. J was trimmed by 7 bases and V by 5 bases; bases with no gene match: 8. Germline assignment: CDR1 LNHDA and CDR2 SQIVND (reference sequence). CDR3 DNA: TGTGCCAGTAGTTCCCGACTAGCTGGTGAGCAGTACTTC. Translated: CASSSRLAGEQYF. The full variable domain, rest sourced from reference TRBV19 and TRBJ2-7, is DGGITQSPKYLFRKEGQNVTLSCEQNLNHDAMYWYRQDPGQGLRLIYYSQIVNDFQKGDIAEGYSVSREKKESFPLTVTSAQKNPTAFYLCASSSRLAGEQYFGPGTRLTVT.

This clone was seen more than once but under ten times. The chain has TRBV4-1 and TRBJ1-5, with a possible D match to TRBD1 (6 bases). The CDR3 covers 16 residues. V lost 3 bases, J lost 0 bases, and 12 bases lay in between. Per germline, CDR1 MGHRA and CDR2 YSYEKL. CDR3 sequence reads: CASSHRTAVSNQPQHF. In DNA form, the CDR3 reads TGCGCCAGCAGCCACAGGACAGCCGTTAGCAATCAGCCCCAGCATTTT.

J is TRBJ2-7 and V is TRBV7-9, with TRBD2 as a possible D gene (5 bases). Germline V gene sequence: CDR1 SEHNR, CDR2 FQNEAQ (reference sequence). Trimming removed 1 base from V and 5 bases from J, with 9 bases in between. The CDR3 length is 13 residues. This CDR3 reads CASSLGGFDEQYF. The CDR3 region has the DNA TGTGCCAGCAGCTTAGGAGGGTTCGACGAGCAGTACTTC.

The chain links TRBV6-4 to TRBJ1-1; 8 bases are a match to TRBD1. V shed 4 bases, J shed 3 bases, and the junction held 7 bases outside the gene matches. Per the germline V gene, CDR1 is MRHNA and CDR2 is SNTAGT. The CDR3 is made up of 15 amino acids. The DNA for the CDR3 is TGTGCCAGCAGTGGGCGCCAGGGGGCCCACACTGAAGCTTTCTTT. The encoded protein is CASSGRQGAHTEAFF.

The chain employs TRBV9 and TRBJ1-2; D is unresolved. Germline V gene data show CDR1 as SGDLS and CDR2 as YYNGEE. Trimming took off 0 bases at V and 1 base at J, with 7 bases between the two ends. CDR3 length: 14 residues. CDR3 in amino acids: CASSVVGSNYGYTF. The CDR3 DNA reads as TGTGCCAGCAGCGTAGTCGGGAGTAACTATGGCTACACCTTC.

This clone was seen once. For the CDR3, the DNA is TGTGCCAGCAGGGGGAGGCCGTCACCCCTCCACTTT. It is translated as CASRGRPSPLHF. The chain has TRBV12-3 or TRBV12-4 and TRBJ1-6; no reliable D call. The CDR3 runs 12 residues. The V end was cut by 6 bases, the J end by 10 bases, with 10 bases between.

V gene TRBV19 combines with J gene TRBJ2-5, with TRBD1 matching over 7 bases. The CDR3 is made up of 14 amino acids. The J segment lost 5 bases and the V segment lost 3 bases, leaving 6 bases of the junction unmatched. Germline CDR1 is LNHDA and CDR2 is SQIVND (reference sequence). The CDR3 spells CASSIRTGDETQYF. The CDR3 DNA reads TGTGCCAGTAGTATCCGGACAGGAGACGAGACCCAGTACTTC.

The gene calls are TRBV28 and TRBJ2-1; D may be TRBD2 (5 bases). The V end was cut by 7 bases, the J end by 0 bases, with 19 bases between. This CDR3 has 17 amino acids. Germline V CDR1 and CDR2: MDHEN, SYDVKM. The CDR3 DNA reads TGTGCCAGCACCTCACTACTCCCGGGGATCTCCTACAATGAGCAGTTCTTC. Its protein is CASTSLLPGISYNEQFF. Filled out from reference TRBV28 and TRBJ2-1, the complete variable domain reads DVKVTQSSRYLVKRTGEKVFLECVQDMDHENMFWYRQDPGLGLRLIYFSYDVKMKEKGDIPEGYSVSREKKERFSLILESASTNQTSMYLCASTSLLPGISYNEQFFGPGTRLTVL.